The 25 T cell receptor beta chains below come from one sample, sequenced in a study of T cell repertoires in cytomegalovirus infection. MiXCR, run by TCRdb on the reads, gives a single entry per CDR3 protein. The sample holds about 770,000 distinct CDR3 sequences, 25% to 30% seen once. These TCRs are of unknown antigen specificity. Sample: cultured CD8+ T cells from PBMCs, taken from culture after CMV antigen stimulation. These receptors all stem from a human donor in good health (CMV status not recorded). Some clones in this sample may be carry-over from other donors' samples.

This chain joins TRBV4-1 and TRBJ2-7; no reliable D call. The CDR3 is 13 residues long. Germline V gives CDR1 MGHRA, CDR2 YSYEKL. The V end lost 0 bases, the J end lost 4 bases, and 7 bases lay between the germline ends. CDR3 in amino acids: CASSQEPLYEQYV. DNA of the CDR3: TGCGCCAGCAGCCAAGAACCCCTGTACGAGCAGTACGTC.

Many counts were recorded for this clonotype. The V and J genes are TRBV10-3 and TRBJ2-3; possibly TRBD2 for D (6 bases). This CDR3 is 14 amino acids long. The germline V gene has CDR1 ENHRY and CDR2 SYGVKD. V was cut by 8 bases and J by 2 bases, with 14 bases left in between. The CDR3 DNA is TGTGCCATCCGTGTGGGACTTGACACAGATACGCAGTATTTT. Translation gives CAIRVGLDTDTQYF.

This clonotype appeared a few times. The J gene is TRBJ1-1, the V gene TRBV20-1; D is ambiguous. The germline CDR1 and CDR2 sequences are DFQATT and SNEGSKA (reference sequence). The CDR3 spans 13 residues. The CDR3 region is CSHPALWHTEAFF. For the CDR3, the DNA is TGCAGCCACCCCGCCCTATGGCACACTGAAGCTTTCTTT.

There are a few counts of this clonotype. The chain is built from TRBV5-4 and TRBJ2-2; D is unclear. The V gene lost 0 bases and the J gene lost 10 bases, with 22 bases spanning the gap. Germline CDR1 and CDR2: SGHNT and YYREEE (reference sequence). This CDR3 has 17 residues. This CDR3 is CASSLGSASKKGVELFF. The DNA of the CDR3 is TGTGCCAGCAGCTTGGGGTCTGCTAGTAAGAAGGGCGTGGAGCTGTTTTTT.

J is TRBJ2-7 and V is TRBV7-8; D not certain. Germline V lookup: CDR1 SGHVS, CDR2 FQNEAQ. This CDR3 is built from 12 residues. V shed 6 bases and J shed 3 bases, with 9 bases lying between them. CDR3 sequence: CASRGRNYEQYF. CDR3 DNA sequence: TGTGCCAGCAGGGGCCGGAACTACGAGCAGTACTTC.

This chain joins TRBV10-3 and TRBJ2-7; 7 bases fit TRBD1. The V segment lost 7 bases and the J segment 9 bases; nucleotides outside the gene matches: 12. This CDR3 comprises 13 residues. Germline values: CDR1 ENHRY, CDR2 SYGVKD. The chain's CDR3 is CAINLGRDSGQYF. CDR3 in DNA: TGTGCCATCAATTTGGGAAGGGACAGCGGGCAGTACTTC.

This clonotype was counted at least ten times. J is TRBJ1-2 and V is TRBV27, with 7 bases identical to TRBD1. This CDR3 is built from 14 residues. J gave up 2 bases and V 6 bases, and 6 bases lay outside the gene matches. The germline gives CDR1 MNHEY, CDR2 SMNVEV (reference sequence). This chain's CDR3 is CASSFGTENYGYTF. CDR3 bases: TGTGCCAGCAGCTTCGGGACAGAAAACTATGGCTACACCTTC.

This clonotype was observed a few times. DNA for the CDR3: TGTGCCATCACCTCGGGACAGGGGAGAGGGTATGGCTACACCTTC. This codes for CAITSGQGRGYGYTF. The V and J genes are TRBV10-3 and TRBJ1-2; the match to TRBD1 covers 10 bases. CDR3 length: 15 amino acids. Germline V gives CDR1 ENHRY, CDR2 SYGVKD. V was clipped by 7 bases and J by 5 bases; unmatched bases: 10.

The chain's CDR3 is CASSGRDIHSSTGDQPQHF. The CDR3 DNA follows: TGTGCCAGCAGTGGCCGGGACATCCACTCTTCAACAGGGGATCAGCCCCAGCATTTT. The chain employs TRBV2 and TRBJ1-5, with TRBD1 matching 7 bases. CDR1 is SNHLY and CDR2 is FYNNEI in the germline V gene. The CDR3 contains 19 residues. Unmatched junction bases numbered 20, after V lost 4 bases and J lost 5 bases.

The J gene is TRBJ2-4, the V gene TRBV20-1; no clear D gene. This CDR3 comprises 15 residues. With 0 bases removed from V and 7 bases from J, the gap between germline ends came to 16 bases. The V gene's germline CDR1 is DFQATT and CDR2 SNEGSKA (reference sequence). The chain's CDR3 is CSARDRVGFPNIQYF. The CDR3, as DNA: TGCAGTGCTAGAGATCGAGTAGGATTTCCGAACATTCAGTACTTC.

At least ten counts were recorded for this clonotype. This chain joins TRBV12-3 or TRBV12-4 and TRBJ1-6; no firm D call. V was clipped by 4 bases and J by 8 bases, with 6 bases between them. CDR3 length equals 12 residues. The CDR3 here is CASSYGDSPLHF. The CDR3 DNA reads TGTGCCAGCAGTTATGGGGATTCACCCCTCCACTTT.

This clonotype was observed a handful of times. The chain links TRBV29-1 to TRBJ1-1; tentative D call: TRBD1 (5 bases). Germline-derived CDR1 and CDR2 are SQVTM and ANQGSEA. V was pared by 3 bases and J by 2 bases, with 7 bases between. The CDR3 sequence is 12 residues long. The CDR3 nucleotides read TGCAGCGTTGAGGGGGGAAACACTGAAGCTTTCTTT. Residues: CSVEGGNTEAFF.

This clonotype was observed a few times. This chain links TRBV6-2 or TRBV6-3 with TRBJ2-3; D gene ambiguous. CDR1 and CDR2 from the germline V gene are MNHEY and SVGEGT. Trimming pared 0 bases from V and 6 bases from J, leaving 7 bases between. The CDR3 runs 13 residues. CDR3 in amino acids: CASSYSRSDTQYF. The DNA of the CDR3 is TGTGCCAGCAGTTACTCGAGGTCGGATACGCAGTATTTT.

This clonotype was found many times. The chain links TRBV12-3 or TRBV12-4 to TRBJ2-7; 8 nucleotides line up with TRBD2. V lost 6 bases and J lost 2; bases outside the gene matches: 6. CDR3 size: 14 residues. CDR3 DNA: TGTGCCAGCAGAAGCGGGGGCCTTACCTACGAGCAGTACTTC. Translating gives CASRSGGLTYEQYF.

The chain joins TRBV2 to TRBJ2-3; D may match TRBD1 or TRBD2 (6 bases each). CDR3 length: 19 residues. Trimming removed 2 bases from V and 6 bases from J, with 27 bases in between. CDR1 and CDR2 from the germline V gene are SNHLY and FYNNEI. CDR3 coding DNA: TGTGCCAGCAGTGAATTGGAGGGGGAGGAAGGGGTCGGTATCGATACGCAGTATTTT. It yields the protein CASSELEGEEGVGIDTQYF.

This clonotype was picked up a small number of times. The rearrangement uses TRBV5-6 and TRBJ1-3; a weak D match, TRBD1 (5 bases). The CDR3 is made up of 15 amino acids. Looked up from germline, CDR1 is SGHDT and CDR2 is YYEEEE. Trimming removed 5 bases from V and 2 bases from J, with 14 bases in between. This chain's CDR3 is CASSQGRVPGNTIYF. Written as DNA, the CDR3 is TGTGCCAGCAGTCAGGGACGGGTGCCTGGAAACACCATATATTTT.

This clonotype was seen only a few times. The chain recombines TRBV6-5 with TRBJ2-1; D is ambiguous. V gave up 0 bases and J gave up 9 bases, with 12 bases separating them. This CDR3 spans 14 amino acids. Germline CDR1 reads MNHEY; CDR2 reads SVGAGI. The CDR3 reads CASSYSDTSGEQFF. The DNA of the CDR3 is TGTGCCAGCAGTTACTCCGACACTTCGGGTGAGCAGTTCTTC.

The table lists this clonotype with a few counts. Written as DNA, the CDR3 is TGTGCCAGCAGTCCCTGGACAGGGTCTAGCACAGATACGCAGTATTTT. This translates into CASSPWTGSSTDTQYF. The V call is TRBV27, the J call TRBJ2-3; 8 nucleotides agree with TRBD1. The CDR3 is 16 residues long. Germline CDR1 and CDR2: MNHEY and SMNVEV (reference sequence). Trimming removed 5 bases from V and 0 bases from J; junction bases left unmatched: 7.

The chain has TRBV28 and TRBJ2-7; D not certain. V lost 2 bases, J lost 7 bases, and 12 bases lay in between. The germline gives CDR1 MDHEN, CDR2 SYDVKM. The CDR3 has 13 amino acids. This CDR3 reads CASSLRAGREQYV. The CDR3 DNA reads as TGTGCCAGCAGTTTAAGGGCAGGTAGGGAGCAGTACGTC.

The V gene is TRBV7-9, the J gene TRBJ2-2; 9 nucleotides match TRBD1. Per the germline V gene, CDR1 is SEHNR and CDR2 is FQNEAQ (reference sequence). The CDR3 contains 20 residues. The ends lost 1 base at V and 0 bases at J; junction bases unmatched: 12. The CDR3 spells CASSLVTGTGNFANTGELFF. CDR3 coding DNA: TGTGCCAGCAGCTTAGTTACCGGGACAGGGAATTTCGCGAACACCGGGGAGCTGTTTTTT.

This clonotype was recorded at least ten times. The J gene is TRBJ1-1, the V gene TRBV6-4, with D uncertain. CDR1 and CDR2 from the germline V gene are MRHNA and SNTAGT. Trimming stripped 2 bases from V and 1 base from J, with 5 bases between. CDR3 length: 13 residues. The CDR3 protein is CASSDGRNTEAFF. The CDR3 DNA sequence: TGTGCCAGCAGTGACGGACGGAACACTGAAGCTTTCTTT.

V usage is TRBV5-4 and J usage is TRBJ2-1; D call uncertain. The CDR3 sequence is 15 residues long. The germline V gene has CDR1 SGHNT and CDR2 YYREEE (reference sequence). V was pared by 2 bases and J by 0 bases, with 9 bases between. In DNA form, the CDR3 reads TGTGCCAGCAGCTTAGCCAGGCTCTCCTACAATGAGCAGTTCTTC. It codes for CASSLARLSYNEQFF.

This clonotype was observed a few times. The CDR3 DNA reads TGTGCCAGCAGATCGGGACAGGGGAGCAATCAGCCCCAGCATTTT. This translates into CASRSGQGSNQPQHF. The rearrangement uses TRBV6-6 and TRBJ1-5; the match to TRBD1 covers 10 bases. The CDR3 has 15 residues. Germline CDR1 MNHNY, CDR2 SVGAGI (reference sequence). J lost 1 base, V lost 6 bases, and 3 bases had no gene match.

This chain links TRBV10-3 with TRBJ2-2; D uncertain. CDR1 and CDR2 (germline): ENHRY, SYGVKD. Trimming took 4 bases from V and 2 from J, leaving 5 bases between them. The CDR3 has 13 residues. The CDR3 bases are TGTGCCATCAGTGGGAAAAACACCGGGGAGCTGTTTTTT. Residues: CAISGKNTGELFF.

This clonotype has a count of ten or more. The chain employs TRBV7-6 and TRBJ2-1; 13 nucleotides agree with TRBD2. V dropped 3 bases and J dropped 5; count of bases not matched to a gene: 1. CDR3 length: 15 residues. Germline CDR1 SGHVS, CDR2 FNYEAQ. The CDR3 loop reads CASSLTSGGNNEQFF. As DNA, the CDR3 is TGTGCCAGCAGCTTGACTAGCGGGGGGAACAATGAGCAGTTCTTC.